The source of this T cell receptor (beta chain) is a study of beta chain features in type 1 diabetes (dated by TCRdb to the late 2010s). As for the study more broadly: No differences in mean age, gender distribution, total cell number or subset yield were found between patients and healthy donors. The study compared the TCRB repertoires of sorted circulating CD4+ T cell subsets in recently diagnosed type 1 diabetes patients with those in matched healthy donors. A total of over 90,000,000 sorted cells were examined across all samples, and a strong correlation was observed between cell number per subset and RNA yield. Naive and central memory subsets were obtained from all 28 donors, but regulatory and stem cell-like memory subsets were isolated from only 8 patients and roughly 8 healthy donors. Overall study outcomes, separate from this receptor: Fewer insertions and more nucleotide deletions at VDJ recombination sites were observed in patients with type 1 diabetes, implying thymic rearrangement abnormalities. Naive, central memory and regulatory TCRB repertoires appeared to be more alike among patients than among healthy donors. A moderate but significant shortening of TCRB CDR3 length was observed in type 1 diabetes patients in all four CD4+ subsets. Sequencing cDNA rather than genomic DNA could over-represent highly expressing activated cells, although activation and CD3 levels did not differ between groups. Because the HLA sub-analyses included only small numbers of individuals, any influence of HLA type on TCRB rearrangement was left unresolved. PCR might favor shorter templates, but patient and control samples were amplified and corrected together, so any skew would affect both groups equally.

Each donor gave one peripheral blood draw, averaging about 120 mL, which was collected into heparinised tubes. A BD FACSAria II and a panel including CD45RO, CCR7, CD25, CD127, CD95 and CD27 were used to sort naive, central memory, regulatory and stem cell-like memory CD4+ T cells. A purity above 95% was achieved for all sorted populations. PBMCs were isolated immediately by Lymphoprep density gradient centrifugation and stained directly without culture. So that batch effects would be minimized, each experiment stained and sorted samples in pairs, pairing one healthy donor with one patient. A few counts support this clone. Its cognate antigen has yet to be identified. Per-base qualities were not stored, and no clone one base away is much larger. V is pared back by 4 bases and J by 6 bases, with 13 bases lying between the germline termini. The CDR3 starts with the cysteine, ends with the phenylalanine, and has 13 residues. Solely the CDR3 DNA is kept, with 39 bases framed from the first base. From the germline V gene, CDR1 is SQVTM and CDR2 is ANQGSEA.

The High Capacity cDNA Reverse Transcription Kit was used to reverse transcribe all of the isolated RNA, meaning that expressed TCRB transcripts were what got sequenced. Deep immunoSEQ sequencing was performed on naive, central memory and regulatory T cell samples, with an average of roughly 3.3 million total reads per sample. Sorted cells were lysed in RLT buffer, and RNA was extracted using DNase-treated RNeasy Micro or Mini kits according to cell number. To prevent cross-contamination, every cell subset was processed on its own, while patient and healthy donor samples were processed together. Using the immunoSEQ multiplex PCR, TCRB sequences were amplified from cDNA into 87-bp fragments spanning the CDR3 region. Sequencing of the amplicons was done on the Illumina HiSeq platform. On the study's bioinformatics: PCR bias was corrected computationally using synthetic template baselines, and reads within Hamming distance 2 were collapsed, with unmergeable singletons discarded. By aligning reads against IMGT, V, D and J genes, CDR3 length, and insertions or deletions at six rearrangement sites were assigned. Within each subset, clonotype counts were normalized to sorted cell number, and only after that were true diversity and Gini coefficients computed with the tcR R package. Repertoire sharing was quantified using the overlap coefficient calculated on TCRB nucleotide sequences. Out-of-frame TCRB sequences from naive cells were analyzed as a proxy for the pre-selection repertoire. TCRdb carries this immuneACCESS record with in-frame sequences only. Its versions omit some clonotypes, under half of them owing to an unresolved V gene in the studies checked, with the rest unexplained. V and J calls plus clone size are reproduced from that table; the DNA served to infer D and trimming. Counted in this sample were approximately 250,000 clones; around 9.9% of them appeared once. The ten largest clones capture around 0.015% of the sample.

The TCR comes from a man aged 25 to 40 with type 1 diabetes. The sequence joins TRBV29-1 to TRBJ2-1; the D segment could be TRBD1, given 6 matching bases. Sequences were obtained from naive CD4+ T cells from blood. The cell subset or site tag for this specimen amounts to: true naive CD4+ T cells. The CDR3 region has the sequence CSVALGQPNEQFF. The DNA reads as follows: TGCAGCGTTGCTCTCGGACAGCCCAATGAGCAGTTCTTC.